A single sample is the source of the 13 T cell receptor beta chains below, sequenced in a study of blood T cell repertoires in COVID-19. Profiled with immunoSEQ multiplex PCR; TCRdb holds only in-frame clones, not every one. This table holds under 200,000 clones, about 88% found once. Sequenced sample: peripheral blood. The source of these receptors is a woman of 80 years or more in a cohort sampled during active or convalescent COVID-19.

The CDR3 reads CASRQTGSYEQYV. In nucleotides, the CDR3 is TGTGCCAGCCGCCAAACAGGGTCCTACGAGCAGTACGTC. The genes are TRBV12-3 or TRBV12-4 and TRBJ2-7; a weak D match, TRBD1 (6 bases). The V end lost 8 bases, the J end lost 1 base, and 12 bases lay between the germline ends. The CDR3 has 13 amino acids.

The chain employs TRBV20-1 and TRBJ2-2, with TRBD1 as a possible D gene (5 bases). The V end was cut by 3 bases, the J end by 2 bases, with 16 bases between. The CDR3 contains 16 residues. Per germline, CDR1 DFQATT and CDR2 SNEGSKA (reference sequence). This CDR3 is CSASVDQGVNTGELFF. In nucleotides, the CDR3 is TGCAGTGCTAGTGTGGATCAGGGCGTCAACACCGGGGAGCTGTTTTTT.

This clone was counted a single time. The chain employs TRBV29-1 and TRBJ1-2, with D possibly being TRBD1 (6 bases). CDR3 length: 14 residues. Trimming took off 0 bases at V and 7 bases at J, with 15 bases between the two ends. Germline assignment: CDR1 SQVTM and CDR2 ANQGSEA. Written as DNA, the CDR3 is TGCAGCGTTGAAGATCTCACAGGCAGGGGTGGCTACACCTTC. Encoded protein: CSVEDLTGRGGYTF.

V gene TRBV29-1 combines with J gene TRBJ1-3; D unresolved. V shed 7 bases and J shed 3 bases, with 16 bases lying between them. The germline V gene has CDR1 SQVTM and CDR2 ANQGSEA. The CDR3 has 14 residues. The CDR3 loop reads CSAETGVGGNTIYF. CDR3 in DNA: TGCAGCGCTGAGACGGGAGTCGGTGGAAACACCATATATTTT.

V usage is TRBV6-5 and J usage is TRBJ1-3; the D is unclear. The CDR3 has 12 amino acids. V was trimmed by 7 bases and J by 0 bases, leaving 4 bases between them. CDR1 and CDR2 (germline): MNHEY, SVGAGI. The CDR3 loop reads CASTYSGNTIYF. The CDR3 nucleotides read TGTGCCAGCACCTACTCTGGAAACACCATATATTTT.

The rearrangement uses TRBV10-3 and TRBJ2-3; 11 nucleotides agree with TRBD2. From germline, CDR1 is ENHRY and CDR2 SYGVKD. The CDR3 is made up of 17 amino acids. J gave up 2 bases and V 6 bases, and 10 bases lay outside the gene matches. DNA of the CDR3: TGTGCCATCAGAGGGGTTGGGACTAGCGGTTCCACAGATACGCAGTATTTT. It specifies CAIRGVGTSGSTDTQYF.

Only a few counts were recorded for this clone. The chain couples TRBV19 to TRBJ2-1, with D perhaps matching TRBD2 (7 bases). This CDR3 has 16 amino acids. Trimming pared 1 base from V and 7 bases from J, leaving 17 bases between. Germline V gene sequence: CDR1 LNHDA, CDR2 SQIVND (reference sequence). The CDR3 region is CASSIGGGRGRNEQFF. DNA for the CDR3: TGTGCCAGTAGTATAGGGGGGGGCAGGGGAAGGAATGAGCAGTTCTTC.

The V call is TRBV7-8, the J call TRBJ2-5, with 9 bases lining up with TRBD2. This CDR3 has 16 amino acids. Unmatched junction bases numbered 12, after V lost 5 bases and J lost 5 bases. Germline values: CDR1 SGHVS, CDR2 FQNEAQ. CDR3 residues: CASSRPAGGRSETQYF. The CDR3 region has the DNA TGTGCCAGCAGCCGTCCCGCGGGGGGGCGTTCGGAGACCCAGTACTTC.

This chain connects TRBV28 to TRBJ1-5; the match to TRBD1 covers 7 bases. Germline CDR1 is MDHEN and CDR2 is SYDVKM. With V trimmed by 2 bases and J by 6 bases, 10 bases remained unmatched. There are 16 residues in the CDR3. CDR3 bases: TGTGCCAGCAGTTTAGACCGGGGGCAGGGGGGTCAGCCCCAGCATTTT. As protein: CASSLDRGQGGQPQHF.

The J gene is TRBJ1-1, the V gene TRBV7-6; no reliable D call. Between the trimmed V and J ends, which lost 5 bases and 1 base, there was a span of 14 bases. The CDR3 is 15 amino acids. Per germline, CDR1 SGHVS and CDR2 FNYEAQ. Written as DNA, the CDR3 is TGTGCCAGCAGCCCCACGTGGGCTTCGAACACTGAAGCTTTCTTT. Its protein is CASSPTWASNTEAFF.

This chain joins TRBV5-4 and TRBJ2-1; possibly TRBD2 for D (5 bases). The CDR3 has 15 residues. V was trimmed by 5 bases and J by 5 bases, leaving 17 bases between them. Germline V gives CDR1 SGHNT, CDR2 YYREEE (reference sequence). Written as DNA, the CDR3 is TGTGCCAGCAGTTCCTTTGATCCCGGGGACAATGAGCAGTTCTTC. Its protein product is CASSSFDPGDNEQFF.

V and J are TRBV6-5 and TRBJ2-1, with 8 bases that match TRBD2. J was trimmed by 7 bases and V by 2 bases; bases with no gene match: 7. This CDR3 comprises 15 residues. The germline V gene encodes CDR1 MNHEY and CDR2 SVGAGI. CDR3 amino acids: CASSYGGGRGNEQFF. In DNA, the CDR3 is TGTGCCAGCAGTTACGGCGGGGGGAGGGGGAATGAGCAGTTCTTC.

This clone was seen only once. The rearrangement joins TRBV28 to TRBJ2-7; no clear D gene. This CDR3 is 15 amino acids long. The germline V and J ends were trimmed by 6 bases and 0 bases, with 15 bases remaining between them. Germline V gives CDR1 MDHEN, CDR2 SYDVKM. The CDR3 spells CASSWPGLGSYEQYF. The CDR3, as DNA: TGTGCCAGCAGCTGGCCCGGGTTAGGCTCCTACGAGCAGTACTTC.